This passage covers 20 T cell receptor beta chains from one sample sequenced in a study of blood T cells in healthy people across ages. With a J-beta primer mix and a sample-barcoded 5' primer, a second PCR ran about 6 to 11 cycles. In TCRdb, the 5' RACE reads were re-called with MiXCR into one record per CDR3 protein. The table records about 1.4 million distinct CDR3 sequences, approximately 59% of them present only once. The source material was blood. All receptors derive from a man aged 18-30 years in good health.

This clonotype was detected a few times. V and J are TRBV12-3 or TRBV12-4 and TRBJ1-2, with 8 bases identical to TRBD1. V dropped 7 bases and J dropped 5; count of bases not matched to a gene: 12. The CDR3 is 15 residues long. CDR3 residues: CASTASTGENYGYTF. The CDR3 DNA sequence: TGTGCCAGCACCGCTTCGACAGGGGAAAATTATGGCTACACCTTC.

This clonotype has just one count. The CDR3 region has the DNA TGTGCCAGCAGACGCCCTGGGGAGACCCAGTACTTC. Its protein is CASRRPGETQYF. This sequence joins TRBV12-3 or TRBV12-4 and TRBJ2-7, with D unresolved. Judging by the DNA end, TRBJ2-5 fits better; the J call may be wrong. The CDR3 has 12 residues.

The CDR3 DNA sequence: TGTGCCAGCAGTGAAGCGGGTCAGCCACCCTACAATGAGCAGTACTTC. It encodes CASSEAGQPPYNEQYF. The chain is built from TRBV6-1 and TRBJ2-1; D is unclear. With the DNA end fitting TRBJ2-7 better, the J assignment may be wrong. CDR3 size: 16 residues. In germline, CDR1 is MNHNS, CDR2 SASEGT.

The V and J genes are TRBV27 and TRBJ2-7, with 8 bases lining up with TRBD2. V shed 9 bases, J shed 2 bases, and the junction held 12 bases outside the gene matches. The germline V gene has CDR1 MNHEY and CDR2 SMNVEV (reference sequence). CDR3 length equals 15 residues. The CDR3 nucleotides read TGTGCCAGGATGACGAGCGGGAGCGAAACCTACGAGCAGTACTTC. It codes for CARMTSGSETYEQYF.

V and J are TRBV6-5 and TRBJ1-6; D unresolved. Trimming pared 6 bases from V and 8 bases from J, leaving 8 bases between. The germline V gene encodes CDR1 MNHEY and CDR2 SVGAGI. CDR3 length: 12 residues. The CDR3 loop is CASRVRDSPLHF. The CDR3 nucleotides are TGTGCCAGCAGGGTCCGGGATTCACCCCTCCACTTT.

J is TRBJ2-3 and V is TRBV29-1, with D maybe TRBD1 (6 bases). Trimming removed 5 bases at V and 0 bases at J, with 15 bases between. The CDR3 spans 15 residues. Germline CDR1 and CDR2: SQVTM and ANQGSEA. The CDR3 protein is CSVSETGLSTDTQYF. CDR3 nucleotide sequence: TGCAGCGTTAGTGAAACAGGGCTGAGCACAGATACGCAGTATTTT.

The chain employs TRBV12-3 or TRBV12-4 and TRBJ1-1; the D gene is possibly TRBD1 (6 bases). The V gene lost 6 bases and the J gene lost 2 bases, with 19 bases spanning the gap. The CDR3 contains 16 residues. This CDR3 reads CASSPSGALSNTEAFF. The CDR3 nucleotides are TGTGCCAGCAGCCCGTCAGGGGCGCTTTCTAACACTGAAGCTTTCTTT.

This chain connects TRBV5-1 to TRBJ2-5; a possible D gene is TRBD2 (6 bases). CDR1 and CDR2 from the germline V gene are SGHRS and YFSETQ. Trimming cost V 2 bases and J 2 bases, with 10 bases left between them. CDR3 length equals 14 residues. CDR3 protein: CASSFGTRQETQYF. For the CDR3, the DNA is TGCGCCAGCAGCTTCGGGACTCGACAAGAGACCCAGTACTTC.

V is TRBV5-6 and J is TRBJ2-7; D ambiguous. The CDR3 loop spans 15 amino acids. With 0 bases removed from V and 0 bases from J, the gap between germline ends came to 10 bases. CDR1 is SGHDT, CDR2 YYEEEE, per germline. This CDR3 is CASSLERLISYEQYF. CDR3 bases: TGTGCCAGCAGCTTGGAACGGCTTATCTCCTACGAGCAGTACTTC. The full variable domain, completed using reference TRBV5-6 and TRBJ2-7, is DAGVTQSPTHLIKTRGQQVTLRCSPKSGHDTVSWYQQALGQGPQFIFQYYEEEERQRGNFPDRFSGHQFPNYSSELNVNALLLGDSALYLCASSLERLISYEQYFGPGTRLTVT.

This rearrangement joins TRBV2 to TRBJ2-1, with 12 bases identical to TRBD2. Germline CDR1 reads SNHLY; CDR2 reads FYNNEI. V shed 5 bases, J shed 8 bases, and the junction held 1 base outside the gene matches. The CDR3 loop spans 13 amino acids. The CDR3 region is CASSPSGRDEQFF. In DNA form, the CDR3 reads TGTGCCAGCAGTCCTAGCGGGAGGGATGAGCAGTTCTTC.

This chain uses TRBV15 with TRBJ1-4, with 10 positions matching TRBD1. Germline CDR1 reads LNHNV; CDR2 reads YYDKDF (reference sequence). The length of the CDR3 is 18 residues. Germline trimming cut 0 bases from V and 7 bases from J; bases unmatched to any gene: 11. In nucleotides, the CDR3 is TGTGCCACCAGCAGAGATCTTGAGACAGGGGGCCTTCGTGAAAAACTGTTTTTT. Translated, it gives CATSRDLETGGLREKLFF.

This chain uses TRBV7-9 with TRBJ2-7; D remains unclear. Trimming took off 5 bases at V and 9 bases at J, with 29 bases between the two ends. Germline CDR1 and CDR2: SEHNR and FQNEAQ (reference sequence). The CDR3 has 17 residues. CDR3 nucleotide sequence: TGTGCCAGCAGCAGTGGCCCTCCAGCGTATGGTATTTTCGGGCAGTACTTC. It yields the protein CASSSGPPAYGIFGQYF. Together with reference TRBV7-9 and TRBJ2-7, the CDR3 gives the full variable domain: DTGVSQNPRHKITKRGQNVTFRCDPISEHNRLYWYRQTLGQGPEFLTYFQNEAQLEKSRLLSDRFSAERPKGSFSTLEIQRTEQGDSAMYLCASSSGPPAYGIFGQYFGPGTRLTVT.

V and J are TRBV27 and TRBJ2-7, with D possibly being TRBD1 or TRBD2 (6 bases each). The length of the CDR3 is 16 residues. The germline V gene has CDR1 MNHEY and CDR2 SMNVEV (reference sequence). Trimming shortened V by 0 bases and J by 0 bases, and 12 bases separated the two germline ends. The CDR3 nucleotides are TGTGCCAGCAGTTTATCGGCGGGACATCTCTCCTACGAGCAGTACTTC. Translation: CASSLSAGHLSYEQYF.

This clonotype was counted only a few times. The V call is TRBV27, the J call TRBJ2-1; 12 bases agree with TRBD2. J was trimmed by 7 bases and V by 6 bases; bases with no gene match: 4. CDR3 length: 14 residues. Germline V gene lookup returns CDR1 MNHEY and CDR2 SMNVEV (reference sequence). This chain's CDR3 is CASRLAGGRNEQFF. The DNA of the CDR3 is TGTGCCAGCAGGCTAGCGGGGGGGCGGAATGAGCAGTTCTTC.

The chain joins TRBV18 to TRBJ2-5; D is unresolved. The CDR3 covers 13 residues. Trimming took off 3 bases at V and 5 bases at J, with 10 bases between the two ends. Germline V gene lookup returns CDR1 KGHSH and CDR2 LQKENI. CDR3 loop: CASSPALRETQYF. The CDR3 bases are TGTGCCAGCTCACCGGCTCTTCGGGAGACCCAGTACTTC.

The chain joins TRBV5-1 to TRBJ1-1, with 10 positions matching TRBD1. Trimming at V came to 3 bases and at J to 4 bases, leaving 9 bases not matched to a gene. From germline, CDR1 is SGHRS and CDR2 YFSETQ. The CDR3 totals 16 residues. In DNA, the CDR3 is TGCGCCAGCAGCTCGATGGAGACAGGGGGCGGCACTGAAGCTTTCTTT. Translating it yields CASSSMETGGGTEAFF.

As to this clonotype: The junction does not match germline at one end; this may be a read error. J is TRBJ1-2 and V is TRBV18; 7 bases agree with TRBD1. The CDR3 has 16 residues. The germline CDR1 and CDR2 sequences are KGHSH and LQKENI. The CDR3 region has the DNA TGTGCCAGCCCACCAGCGGAGACAGGGACCGCCTATGGCTACACCTTC. Protein: CASPPAETGTAYGYTF.

In regard to this clonotype: A read error may produce the germline difference seen at one junction end. This chain uses TRBV10-3 with TRBJ2-7; either TRBD1 or TRBD2 may supply D (6 bases each). The CDR3 runs to 12 residues. Germline values: CDR1 ENHRY, CDR2 SYGVKD. The CDR3 protein is CAIRGLNYEQYF. DNA of the CDR3: TGTGCTATCAGGGGACTTAACTACGAGCAGTACTTC.

This clonotype has a handful of counts. This chain uses TRBV20-1 with TRBJ2-7, with 10 bases identical to TRBD1. The CDR3 has 15 residues. Germline V gene data show CDR1 as DFQATT and CDR2 as SNEGSKA (reference sequence). After removal of 0 bases from V and 2 bases from J, the junction contained 4 bases not matched to a gene. This CDR3 is CSARDSGTGAYEQYF. The CDR3 coding sequence is TGCAGTGCTAGAGATTCAGGGACAGGGGCCTACGAGCAGTACTTC.

This clonotype was found once. In this CDR3 the conserved last residue, phenylalanine or tryptophan, is missing, so a read error is likely. The chain links TRBV28 to TRBJ2-4, with D hard to call. The better agreement between TRBJ2-5 and the DNA end casts doubt on the J call. The CDR3 totals 11 residues. Per germline, CDR1 MDHEN and CDR2 SYDVKM. The CDR3 DNA sequence: TGTGCCAGCAGTATAAAAGAGACCCAGTACTCC. This gives the protein CASSIKETQYS.